This T cell receptor (beta chain) was obtained from a study of T cell responses to AZD1222 COVID-19 vaccine. CDR3 size: 15 residues. Findings and limits, study-wide: An increase in Spike-specific TCR breadth and depth was observed after two AZD1222 doses.

Here immunoSEQ multiplex PCR was the method, and the copy in TCRdb shows in-frame clones only, minus some. The sample carries roughly 120,000 clones, 88% recorded once. Details on this clone: Its antigen is undetermined. Germline is not matched at one junction end, which may reflect a read error.

The sequence derives from an adult in good health. The chain couples TRBV23-1 to TRBJ2-4; either TRBD1 or TRBD2 may supply D (5 bases each). Being an ORF, TRBV23-1 has a function that is uncertain. The material was peripheral blood, obtained on day 0 of MenACWY control vaccination. CDR3 coding DNA: TGCGCCAGCAGTCACAGGGAGCTAGCCCAAAACATTCAGTACTTC. This gives the protein CASSHRELAQNIQYF.